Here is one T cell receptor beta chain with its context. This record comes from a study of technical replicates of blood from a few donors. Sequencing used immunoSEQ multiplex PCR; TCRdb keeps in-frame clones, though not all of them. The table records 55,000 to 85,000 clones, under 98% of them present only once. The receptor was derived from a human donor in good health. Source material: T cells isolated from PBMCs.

The CDR3 spells CASTTGRMNTEAFF. CDR3 bases: TGTGCCAGTACTACAGGTCGCATGAACACTGAAGCTTTCTTT. The chain has TRBV19 and TRBJ1-1; D is possibly TRBD1 (5 bases). The CDR3 totals 14 residues. Trimming left V 7 bases short and J 0 bases short, with 12 bases between. Germline CDR1 is LNHDA and CDR2 is SQIVND (reference sequence).